These 30 T cell receptor beta chains originate from one sample sequenced in a study of shared clonotypes between healthy human individuals. Sequencing used immunoSEQ multiplex PCR; TCRdb keeps in-frame clones, though not all of them. The sample gives about 1.1 million clones, around three quarters of which show up once; around 0.61% is in the top ten. The sample consisted of memory CD4+ T cells from PBMCs. Sample subset: CD45RA-negative fraction. These receptors were taken from a man younger than 35 in good health. Some clones in this sample may be carry-over from other donors' samples.

The V and J genes are TRBV27 and TRBJ2-7; D possibly corresponds to TRBD2 (6 bases). The CDR3 totals 13 residues. Per germline, CDR1 MNHEY and CDR2 SMNVEV (reference sequence). V lost 4 bases to trimming and J lost 2 bases, with 9 bases between them. The CDR3 sequence is CASSYGGPYEQYF. CDR3 DNA: TGTGCCAGCAGTTACGGGGGACCCTACGAGCAGTACTTC.

DNA for the CDR3: TGTGCCAGCAGCCCCCTGGTGGACAGGTCCTACGAGCAGTACTTC. Encoded protein: CASSPLVDRSYEQYF. The chain recombines TRBV5-5 with TRBJ2-7; TRBD1 matches 7 bases. Germline CDR1 is SGHKS and CDR2 is YYEKEE (reference sequence). The CDR3 length is 15 residues. The trim removed 4 bases at V and 1 base at J, leaving 8 bases unmatched.

This clone was found a few times. The chain combines TRBV5-4 with TRBJ2-2, with D perhaps given as TRBD1 or TRBD2 (5 bases each). The germline V and J ends were trimmed by 0 bases and 9 bases, with 15 bases remaining between them. The CDR3 has 15 residues. CDR1 is SGHNT, CDR2 YYREEE, per germline (reference sequence). The CDR3 DNA sequence: TGTGCCAGCAGCTTGGCGGGGACGGTTGTTCGGGAGCTGTTTTTT. It codes for CASSLAGTVVRELFF.

The chain couples TRBV9 to TRBJ1-2; TRBD1 aligns across 7 bases. V dropped 2 bases and J dropped 8; count of bases not matched to a gene: 9. Germline CDR1 and CDR2: SGDLS and YYNGEE. CDR3 length: 14 amino acids. The DNA for the CDR3 is TGTGCCAGCAGCGTTTTCGGGCAGGGGGACGGCTACACCTTC. Residues: CASSVFGQGDGYTF. Using reference TRBV9 and TRBJ1-2 for the parts outside the CDR3, the full variable domain is DSGVTQTPKHLITATGQRVTLRCSPRSGDLSVYWYQQSLDQGLQFLIQYYNGEERAKGNILERFSAQQFPDLHSELNLSSLELGDSALYFCASSVFGQGDGYTFGSGTRLTVV.

CDR3 nucleotides: TGTGCCATCAGTGAGATGGCTGCTTCTGGAAACACCATATATTTT. It specifies CAISEMAASGNTIYF. The gene calls are TRBV10-3 and TRBJ1-3; no clear D. In germline, CDR1 is ENHRY, CDR2 SYGVKD. The CDR3 is made up of 15 amino acids. The germline V and J ends were trimmed by 2 bases and 1 base, with 9 bases remaining between them.

This rearrangement joins TRBV28 to TRBJ1-2; TRBD1 might be the D (6 bases). The CDR3 contains 16 residues. Trimming pared 9 bases from V and 5 bases from J, leaving 25 bases between. CDR1 MDHEN and CDR2 SYDVKM come from the germline V gene. CDR3 sequence reads: CASTLEGGRTPYGYTF. The CDR3 nucleotides are TGTGCCAGTACCTTGGAGGGGGGGCGCACCCCATATGGCTACACCTTC.

The chain recombines TRBV11-1 with TRBJ2-7; D possibly matches TRBD1 or TRBD2 (5 bases each). V was shortened by 3 bases and J by 3 bases, with 12 bases between the two germline ends. Germline lookup yields CDR1 SGHAT and CDR2 FQDESV (reference sequence). CDR3 length: 14 residues. CDR3 in DNA: TGTGCCAGCAGCTTCGGGGCAGTGGACTACGAGCAGTACTTC. Residues: CASSFGAVDYEQYF. Full variable domain (missing parts from reference TRBV11-1 and TRBJ2-7): EAEVAQSPRYKITEKSQAVAFWCDPISGHATLYWYRQILGQGPELLVQFQDESVVDDSQLPKDRFSAERLKGVDSTLKIQPAELGDSAMYLCASSFGAVDYEQYFGPGTRLTVT.

V and J are TRBV5-1 and TRBJ2-7; tentative D call: TRBD1 (5 bases). This CDR3 spans 14 amino acids. V lost 2 bases and J lost 3, with 12 bases in between. Germline assignment: CDR1 SGHRS and CDR2 YFSETQ. The CDR3 protein is CASSFNTGDYEQYF. The CDR3 bases are TGCGCCAGCAGCTTCAATACAGGAGACTACGAGCAGTACTTC.

The rearrangement links TRBV5-1 to TRBJ2-5, with TRBD2 matching 12 bases. The CDR3 covers 17 residues. With 0 bases clipped from V and 1 base from J, the junction kept 4 bases outside the gene matches. Looked up from germline, CDR1 is SGHRS and CDR2 is YFSETQ. CDR3 bases: TGCGCCAGCAGCTTGGCCCCACTAGCGGGAGGCCAAGAGACCCAGTACTTC. Translation gives CASSLAPLAGGQETQYF.

The chain couples TRBV9 to TRBJ2-2; D is unclear. The V end lost 7 bases, the J end lost 1 base, and 11 bases lay between the germline ends. From germline, CDR1 is SGDLS and CDR2 YYNGEE. CDR3 length: 14 amino acids. The CDR3 DNA follows: TGTGCCAGCCGCAGTAGGGTGAACACCGGGGAGCTGTTTTTT. Protein sequence: CASRSRVNTGELFF. Together with reference TRBV9 and TRBJ2-2, the CDR3 gives the full variable domain: DSGVTQTPKHLITATGQRVTLRCSPRSGDLSVYWYQQSLDQGLQFLIQYYNGEERAKGNILERFSAQQFPDLHSELNLSSLELGDSALYFCASRSRVNTGELFFGEGSRLTVL.

The J gene is TRBJ2-4, the V gene TRBV28, with 15 bases aligning to TRBD2. There are 15 residues in the CDR3. The junction had 5 bases not matched to a gene; V was cut back by 5 bases and J by 9 bases. Germline CDR1 MDHEN, CDR2 SYDVKM. CDR3 in amino acids: CASSPGTSGRTIQYF. Here the CDR3 DNA reads TGTGCCAGCAGTCCCGGGACTAGCGGGAGGACCATTCAGTACTTC.

The chain couples TRBV5-1 to TRBJ2-7; D is perhaps TRBD2 (6 bases). CDR3 length equals 15 residues. V was trimmed by 4 bases and J by 3 bases, leaving 17 bases between them. Germline-derived CDR1 and CDR2 are SGHRS and YFSETQ. The CDR3 bases are TGCGCCAGCAGCCTCGTTACCGGGAGCGGCTACGAGCAGTACTTC. Its translation: CASSLVTGSGYEQYF. The full variable domain, its missing parts supplied by reference TRBV5-1 and TRBJ2-7, is KAGVTQTPRYLIKTRGQQVTLSCSPISGHRSVSWYQQTPGQGLQFLFEYFSETQRNKGNFPGRFSGRQFSNSRSEMNVSTLELGDSALYLCASSLVTGSGYEQYFGPGTRLTVT.

The rearrangement joins TRBV4-1 to TRBJ2-7; 9 bases are shared with TRBD2. J gave up 5 bases and V 1 base, and 12 bases lay outside the gene matches. Germline CDR1 reads MGHRA; CDR2 reads YSYEKL. CDR3 size: 17 residues. Here the CDR3 DNA reads TGCGCCAGCAGCCAAGCCCTGGGGCTAGCGGGAAGTGACGAGCAGTACTTC. As protein: CASSQALGLAGSDEQYF.

This chain uses TRBV28 with TRBJ2-5, with TRBD1 as a possible D gene (6 bases). V was shortened by 5 bases and J by 0 bases, with 13 bases between the two germline ends. Germline CDR1 and CDR2: MDHEN and SYDVKM. The CDR3 is made up of 15 amino acids. For the CDR3, the DNA is TGTGCCAGCAGTCCCCTTCAGGGGTACCAAGAGACCCAGTACTTC. It codes for CASSPLQGYQETQYF.

The chain has TRBV11-2 and TRBJ2-1; perhaps TRBD2 as D (5 bases). Germline loops: CDR1 SGHAT, CDR2 FQNNGV. Trimming removed 5 bases from V and 0 bases from J, with 23 bases in between. The CDR3 loop spans 19 amino acids. CDR3 in amino acids: CASSARSGLSRGSYNEQFF. CDR3 in DNA: TGTGCCAGCAGCGCGCGGAGCGGTCTTAGCCGCGGCTCCTACAATGAGCAGTTCTTC.

The chain uses TRBV7-2 and TRBJ2-3, with D uncertain. The length of the CDR3 is 13 residues. V dropped 1 base and J dropped 10 bases, with 12 bases sitting between them. Germline lookup yields CDR1 SGHTA and CDR2 FQGNSA. CDR3 nucleotides: TGTGCCAGCAGCTTAGACCGTGGGGATCCGCAGTATTTT. Translated, it gives CASSLDRGDPQYF. Full variable domain (remainder filled in from reference TRBV7-2 and TRBJ2-3): GAGVSQSPSNKVTEKGKDVELRCDPISGHTALYWYRQSLGQGLEFLIYFQGNSAPDKSGLPSDRFSAERTGGSVSTLTIQRTQQEDSAVYLCASSLDRGDPQYFGPGTRLTVL.

J is TRBJ2-7 and V is TRBV10-3, with 11 nucleotides matching TRBD2. The CDR3 has 16 amino acids. The V and J ends lost 3 bases and 2 bases, in that order; junction bases with no gene match: 6. Germline lookup yields CDR1 ENHRY and CDR2 SYGVKD. The CDR3 region has the DNA TGTGCCATCAGTGAACCTAGCGGGAGGATCCCCTACGAGCAGTACTTC. This encodes CAISEPSGRIPYEQYF.

The genes are TRBV4-2 and TRBJ2-1; 7 bases agree with TRBD2. Germline V gives CDR1 LGHNA, CDR2 YNFKEQ. The CDR3 is made up of 17 amino acids. V gave up 0 bases and J gave up 10 bases; unmatched junction bases: 15. As DNA, the CDR3 is TGTGCCAGCAGCCAAGAAGGGAGGGCGGGGCTAGTTTGGGAGCAGTTCTTC. Its protein is CASSQEGRAGLVWEQFF.

This chain joins TRBV7-6 and TRBJ2-7; 7 bases map to TRBD1. Unmatched junction bases numbered 5, after V lost 1 base and J lost 5 bases. Looked up from germline, CDR1 is SGHVS and CDR2 is FNYEAQ. The CDR3 runs 14 residues. The CDR3: CASSLGGQYHEQYF. CDR3 nucleotide sequence: TGTGCCAGCAGCTTAGGGGGACAGTATCACGAGCAGTACTTC.

The V call is TRBV18, the J call TRBJ2-2, with D hard to call. The V end was cut by 3 bases, the J end by 0 bases, with 14 bases between. CDR1 is KGHSH, CDR2 LQKENI, per germline. The CDR3 extends over 17 amino acids. The CDR3 region is CASSPPFTYANTGELFF. CDR3 DNA: TGTGCCAGCTCACCTCCCTTTACTTACGCGAACACCGGGGAGCTGTTTTTT.

The V gene is TRBV2, the J gene TRBJ1-2, with 7 bases identical to TRBD1. The CDR3 sequence is 14 residues long. V lost 6 bases to trimming and J lost 4 bases; unmatched junction nucleotides: 8. CDR1 is SNHLY and CDR2 is FYNNEI in the germline V gene. Here the CDR3 reads CASRGTAHFYGYTF. DNA of the CDR3: TGTGCCAGCAGGGGGACAGCCCACTTCTATGGCTACACCTTC.

V usage is TRBV2 and J usage is TRBJ2-5; D might be TRBD1 (5 bases). V was pared by 6 bases and J by 2 bases, with 10 bases between. The CDR3 is made up of 13 amino acids. Germline CDR1 is SNHLY and CDR2 is FYNNEI. The CDR3 loop is CASRGQPQETQYF. CDR3 bases: TGTGCCAGCAGGGGGCAGCCGCAAGAGACCCAGTACTTC.

This clone was seen once. As DNA, the CDR3 is TGCGCCAGCAGCTTGGTTTCCGGGAGAAGCTCCTACGAGCAGTACTTC. Its translation is CASSLVSGRSSYEQYF. The chain is built from TRBV5-1 and TRBJ2-7; weak D call: TRBD2 (6 bases). Germline V gene sequence: CDR1 SGHRS, CDR2 YFSETQ. This CDR3 is built from 16 residues. V dropped 0 bases and J dropped 0 bases, with 13 bases sitting between them.

Remarks on this clone: Other DNA sequences of this sample code for an identical CDR3. The chain is built from TRBV28 and TRBJ2-3; D is perhaps TRBD1 or TRBD2 (6 bases each). Looked up from germline, CDR1 is MDHEN and CDR2 is SYDVKM. This CDR3 region has 15 residues. Trimming cost V 1 base and J 1 base, with 9 bases left between them. The CDR3 loop reads CASSLSRGGTDTQYF. CDR3 bases: TGTGCCAGCAGTTTATCTAGGGGGGGCACAGATACGCAGTATTTT.

The chain employs TRBV7-2 and TRBJ2-1; D is uncertain. Germline lookup yields CDR1 SGHTA and CDR2 FQGNSA. The CDR3 loop spans 12 amino acids. V lost 7 bases, J lost 8 bases, and 12 bases lay in between. CDR3 in DNA: TGTGCCAGCACCAAAACCTGGGATGAGCAGTTCTTC. It encodes CASTKTWDEQFF.

The chain is built from TRBV4-2 and TRBJ1-1; 7 bases match TRBD1. Trimming took 1 base from V and 4 from J; bases not matched to a gene: 0. Germline CDR1 reads LGHNA; CDR2 reads YNFKEQ. This CDR3 spans 13 amino acids. The CDR3 DNA follows: TGTGCCAGCAGCCAAGGGGACAGCACTGAAGCTTTCTTT. This sequence encodes CASSQGDSTEAFF.

A remark on this clone: Other DNA sequences of this sample code for an identical CDR3. The chain joins TRBV9 to TRBJ1-2; D gene ambiguous. The CDR3 consists of 13 residues. Per germline, CDR1 SGDLS and CDR2 YYNGEE. The V end was cut by 0 bases, the J end by 2 bases, with 5 bases between. This chain's CDR3 is CASSVDANYGYTF. The CDR3 DNA sequence: TGTGCCAGCAGCGTAGACGCGAACTATGGCTACACCTTC.

The rearrangement uses TRBV7-3 and TRBJ2-5, with 9 bases aligning to TRBD2. The germline gives CDR1 SGHTA, CDR2 FQGTGA. Losses at the gene ends were 4 bases for V and 5 bases for J; bases not matched to a gene: 14. The CDR3 length is 17 residues. The CDR3 sequence is CASSSAGAGGPGETQYF. The CDR3 DNA follows: TGTGCCAGCAGCTCCGCCGGGGCGGGAGGGCCCGGGGAGACCCAGTACTTC.

This clone has only one observation. The chain carries TRBV9 and TRBJ2-3; 14 bases map to TRBD2. The CDR3 runs 17 residues. Looked up from germline, CDR1 is SGDLS and CDR2 is YYNGEE. The V gene end was trimmed by 4 bases and the J gene end by 3 bases; junction bases not matched to a gene: 7. The CDR3 region has the DNA TGTGCCAGCAGCCCCGGGACTAGCGGGAGTTCAACAGATACGCAGTATTTT. Amino acids: CASSPGTSGSSTDTQYF. The full variable domain, completed using reference TRBV9 and TRBJ2-3, is DSGVTQTPKHLITATGQRVTLRCSPRSGDLSVYWYQQSLDQGLQFLIQYYNGEERAKGNILERFSAQQFPDLHSELNLSSLELGDSALYFCASSPGTSGSSTDTQYFGPGTRLTVL.

J is TRBJ1-1 and V is TRBV5-1; maybe TRBD1 (5 bases). Germline V CDR1 and CDR2: SGHRS, YFSETQ. V lost 4 bases, J lost 0 bases, and 7 bases lay in between. This CDR3 is built from 13 residues. CDR3 nucleotide sequence: TGCGCCAGCAGCACGACAGTGAACACTGAAGCTTTCTTT. It codes for CASSTTVNTEAFF. Complete variable domain (other parts from reference TRBV5-1 and TRBJ1-1): KAGVTQTPRYLIKTRGQQVTLSCSPISGHRSVSWYQQTPGQGLQFLFEYFSETQRNKGNFPGRFSGRQFSNSRSEMNVSTLELGDSALYLCASSTTVNTEAFFGQGTRLTVV.